The 21 T cell receptor beta chains reported below all come from one sample, sequenced in a study of T cell responses to AZD1222 COVID-19 vaccine. Profiled with immunoSEQ multiplex PCR; TCRdb holds only in-frame clones, not every one. The table lists around 270,000 clones, around 92% of them singletons. This specimen was peripheral blood, taken 28 days after the second AZD1222 dose. The receptors originated from an adult who received the AZD1222 COVID-19 vaccine.

The J gene is TRBJ2-7, the V gene TRBV28; 7 bases agree with TRBD1. The CDR3 has 14 amino acids. Per the germline V gene, CDR1 is MDHEN and CDR2 is SYDVKM. V shed 6 bases and J 0 bases; nucleotides not matched to a gene: 5. CDR3 protein: CASSLQGDSYEQYF. CDR3 in DNA: TGTGCCAGCAGCCTCCAGGGGGACTCCTACGAGCAGTACTTC.

V is TRBV27 and J is TRBJ1-5; TRBD1 matches at 8 bases. The CDR3 extends over 17 amino acids. The germline CDR1 and CDR2 sequences are MNHEY and SMNVEV (reference sequence). J gave up 3 bases and V 5 bases, and 12 bases lay outside the gene matches. In DNA, the CDR3 is TGTGCCAGCAGTCACAGACAGGGGTCCCCACTCAATCAGCCCCAGCATTTT. Translating it yields CASSHRQGSPLNQPQHF.

A note on this clone: This same CDR3 is encoded by further DNA sequences in the sample. The rearrangement links TRBV19 to TRBJ1-5, with TRBD1 as a possible D gene (6 bases). Between the trimmed V and J ends, which lost 5 bases and 7 bases, there was a span of 9 bases. This CDR3 spans 12 amino acids. The germline V gene has CDR1 LNHDA and CDR2 SQIVND (reference sequence). The CDR3: CASSYGGQPQHF. The CDR3 nucleotides read TGTGCCAGTAGTTACGGGGGCCAGCCCCAGCATTTT.

CDR3 coding DNA: TGTGCCAGCAGTTTAATGATTGACAGGGTGAACACCTTC. Translating it yields CASSLMIDRVNTF. The V call is TRBV12-3 or TRBV12-4, the J call TRBJ1-2; 7 nucleotides match TRBD1. The CDR3 has 13 residues. Losses at the gene ends were 2 bases for V and 12 bases for J; bases not matched to a gene: 9.

This CDR3 is CAWSPSGGPWLNYGYTF. CDR3 coding DNA: TGTGCCTGGAGTCCTTCTGGCGGGCCTTGGCTTAACTATGGCTACACCTTC. This rearrangement joins TRBV30 to TRBJ1-2; no definite D call. The germline gives CDR1 GTSNPN, CDR2 SVGIG (reference sequence). The CDR3 is made up of 17 amino acids. V was clipped by 2 bases and J by 1 base, with 20 bases between them. The full variable domain, rest sourced from reference TRBV30 and TRBJ1-2, is SQTIHQWPATLVQPVGSPLSLECTVEGTSNPNLYWYRQAAGRGLQLLFYSVGIGQISSEVPQNLSASRPQDRQFILSSKKLLLSDSGFYLCAWSPSGGPWLNYGYTFGSGTRLTVV.

This clone occurred once. CDR3 sequence reads: CATSDSGRNTIYF. DNA of the CDR3: TGTGCCACCAGTGACTCTGGACGAAACACCATATATTTT. The rearrangement uses TRBV24-1 and TRBJ1-3, with unresolved D. With 4 bases removed from V and 5 bases from J, the gap between germline ends came to 8 bases. The CDR3 has 13 residues. The V gene's germline CDR1 is KGHDR and CDR2 SFDVKD.

This clone appeared a single time. V and J are TRBV4-3 and TRBJ1-2; D unresolved. V dropped 0 bases and J dropped 4 bases, with 12 bases sitting between them. CDR1 is LGHNA and CDR2 is YSLEER in the germline V gene. This CDR3 has 15 residues. The CDR3 DNA reads as TGCGCCAGCAGCCAAGATCTAGGGAGGGCCTATGGCTACACCTTC. Translation: CASSQDLGRAYGYTF.

The chain links TRBV6-5 to TRBJ2-7; D may correspond to TRBD1 or TRBD2 (5 bases each). CDR3 size: 15 residues. V lost 5 bases and J lost 5, with 19 bases in between. Germline assignment: CDR1 MNHEY and CDR2 SVGAGI. CDR3 DNA sequence: TGTGCCAGCAGTCCTGGTCCGAGAAGGGGAGACGAGCAGTACTTC. Translation gives CASSPGPRRGDEQYF.

This clone was picked up one time. V is TRBV3-1 (or the pseudogene TRBV3-2) and J is TRBJ1-4; D uncertain. Germline V lookup: CDR1 LGHDT, CDR2 YNNKEL (reference sequence). The CDR3 totals 12 residues. Trimming stripped 4 bases from V and 8 bases from J, with 8 bases between. The CDR3 DNA reads TGTGCCAGCAGCCCTCTGGGCGAAAAACTGTTTTTT. Translating it yields CASSPLGEKLFF.

The DNA for the CDR3 is TGTGCCAGCAGCTTGGCCAGGGGGCGGGGGGAGACCCAGTACTTC. Amino acid sequence: CASSLARGRGETQYF. The V gene is TRBV11-2, the J gene TRBJ2-5, with D tentatively TRBD1 (8 bases). V lost 3 bases, J lost 5 bases, and 16 bases lay in between. Germline values: CDR1 SGHAT, CDR2 FQNNGV. The CDR3 has 15 amino acids. Combining the CDR3 with reference TRBV11-2 and TRBJ2-5 gives the whole variable domain EAGVAQSPRYKIIEKRQSVAFWCNPISGHATLYWYQQILGQGPKLLIQFQNNGVVDDSQLPKDRFSAERLKGVDSTLKIQPAKLEDSAVYLCASSLARGRGETQYFGPGTRLLVL.

This chain joins TRBV7-9 and TRBJ1-2; D is ambiguous. The CDR3 totals 14 residues. V was cut by 2 bases and J by 6 bases, with 13 bases left in between. Germline loops: CDR1 SEHNR, CDR2 FQNEAQ (reference sequence). CDR3 coding DNA: TGTGCCAGCAGCTTAACCCGCGACGAGGATGGCTACACCTTC. As protein: CASSLTRDEDGYTF.

This clone was seen many times. V gene TRBV5-1 combines with J gene TRBJ2-2; D is tentatively TRBD1 or TRBD2 (5 bases each). The germline V gene encodes CDR1 SGHRS and CDR2 YFSETQ. The CDR3 runs 16 residues. Between the trimmed V and J ends, which lost 0 bases and 6 bases, there was a span of 15 bases. The CDR3 loop is CASSLGQGRGAGELFF. The CDR3 bases are TGCGCCAGCAGCTTGGGGCAAGGCCGAGGGGCCGGGGAGCTGTTTTTT.

The chain combines TRBV15 with TRBJ1-2, with D unclear. V gave up 0 bases and J gave up 0 bases, with 5 bases separating them. Germline-derived CDR1 and CDR2 are LNHNV and YYDKDF (reference sequence). The CDR3 contains 14 residues. This CDR3 reads CATSRDTTNYGYTF. The CDR3 region has the DNA TGTGCCACCAGCAGAGATACAACTAACTATGGCTACACCTTC.

The genes are TRBV3-1 (or the pseudogene TRBV3-2) and TRBJ1-2; D perhaps matches TRBD1 (5 bases). Trimming stripped 3 bases from V and 8 bases from J, with 13 bases between. The CDR3 sequence is 13 residues long. In germline, CDR1 is LGHDT, CDR2 YNNKEL (reference sequence). CDR3: CASSHRRAAGYTF. DNA for the CDR3: TGTGCCAGCAGCCACCGCAGGGCGGCAGGCTACACCTTC.

The V gene is TRBV6-5, the J gene TRBJ1-4, with D perhaps matching TRBD1 (5 bases). Per germline, CDR1 MNHEY and CDR2 SVGAGI. Between the trimmed V and J ends, which lost 11 bases and 0 bases, there was a span of 13 bases. This CDR3 has 14 residues. CDR3: CAAGWGATNEKLFF. The DNA for the CDR3 is TGTGCCGCAGGCTGGGGGGCAACTAATGAAAAACTGTTTTTT.

V is TRBV7-9 and J is TRBJ1-5; TRBD1 matches 8 bases. Germline assignment: CDR1 SEHNR and CDR2 FQNEAQ (reference sequence). The CDR3 is made up of 13 amino acids. V lost 7 bases, J lost 7 bases, and 6 bases stayed unmatched. CDR3 sequence (DNA): TGTGCCAGCACTGGACAGGGCGGACAGCCCCAGCATTTT. Protein sequence: CASTGQGGQPQHF.

The V and J genes are TRBV4-2 and TRBJ2-1; TRBD2 might be the D (5 bases). From germline, CDR1 is LGHNA and CDR2 YNFKEQ. Trimming left V 1 base short and J 4 bases short, with 8 bases between. CDR3 size: 14 residues. The CDR3, as DNA: TGTGCCAGCAGCCAAGGTCCGGGATACAATGAGCAGTTCTTC. It encodes CASSQGPGYNEQFF.

The rearrangement uses TRBV13 and TRBJ1-4; D is possibly TRBD1 (5 bases). V shed 4 bases and J shed 8 bases, with 14 bases lying between them. From germline, CDR1 is PRHDT and CDR2 FYEKMQ (reference sequence). The CDR3 has 14 residues. The CDR3 region has the DNA TGTGCCAGCAGCTCGGGACCGGAGGGAGAAAAACTGTTTTTT. Translation gives CASSSGPEGEKLFF.

This chain links TRBV12-3 or TRBV12-4 with TRBJ1-1; possibly TRBD1 for D (5 bases). CDR3 length equals 13 residues. V was trimmed by 5 bases and J by 3 bases, leaving 10 bases between them. The CDR3 sequence is CASSLTEYTEAFF. The CDR3, as DNA: TGTGCCAGCAGTCTGACAGAATACACTGAAGCTTTCTTT.

The chain joins TRBV5-1 to TRBJ1-6; D possibly corresponds to TRBD1 (5 bases). The CDR3 totals 13 residues. V dropped 0 bases and J dropped 10 bases, with 8 bases sitting between them. Per the germline V gene, CDR1 is SGHRS and CDR2 is YFSETQ. CDR3 sequence reads: CASSLAGRSPLHF. The CDR3 DNA is TGCGCCAGCAGCTTGGCAGGGCGCTCACCCCTCCACTTT.

V and J are TRBV5-4 and TRBJ2-3; D is unresolved. The CDR3 length is 15 residues. Trimming cost V 0 bases and J 3 bases, with 11 bases left between them. Germline CDR1 reads SGHNT; CDR2 reads YYREEE (reference sequence). CDR3 residues: CASSLDGEWTDTQYF. DNA for the CDR3: TGTGCCAGCAGCTTGGATGGGGAATGGACAGATACGCAGTATTTT. The complete variable domain, with remaining parts taken from reference TRBV5-4 and TRBJ2-3, reads ETGVTQSPTHLIKTRGQQVTLRCSSQSGHNTVSWYQQALGQGPQFIFQYYREEENGRGNFPPRFSGLQFPNYSSELNVNALELDDSALYLCASSLDGEWTDTQYFGPGTRLTVL.